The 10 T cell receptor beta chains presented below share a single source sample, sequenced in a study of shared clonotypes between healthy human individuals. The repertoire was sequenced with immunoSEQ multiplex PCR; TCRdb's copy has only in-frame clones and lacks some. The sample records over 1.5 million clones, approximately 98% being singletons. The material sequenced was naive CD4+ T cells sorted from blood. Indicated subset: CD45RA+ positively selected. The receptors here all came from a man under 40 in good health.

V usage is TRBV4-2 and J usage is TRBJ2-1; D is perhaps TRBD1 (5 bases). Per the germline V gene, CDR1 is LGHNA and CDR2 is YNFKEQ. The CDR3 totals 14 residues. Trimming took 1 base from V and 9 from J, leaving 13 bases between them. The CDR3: CASSQGQGPFEQFF. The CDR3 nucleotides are TGTGCCAGCAGCCAAGGGCAGGGTCCATTTGAGCAGTTCTTC.

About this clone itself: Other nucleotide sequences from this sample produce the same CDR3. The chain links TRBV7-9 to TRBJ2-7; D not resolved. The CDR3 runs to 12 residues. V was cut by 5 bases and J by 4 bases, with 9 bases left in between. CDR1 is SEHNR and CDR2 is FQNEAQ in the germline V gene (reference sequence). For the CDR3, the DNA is TGTGCCAGCAGCCTACAAGGTTACGAGCAGTACTTC. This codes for CASSLQGYEQYF.

CDR3 sequence reads: CASSLGLRTSYEQYF. The CDR3 bases are TGCGCCAGCAGCCTGGGACTACGAACATCCTACGAGCAGTACTTC. V and J are TRBV4-1 and TRBJ2-7, with 7 bases that match TRBD2. In germline, CDR1 is MGHRA, CDR2 YSYEKL. This CDR3 has 15 residues. V dropped 4 bases and J dropped 1; count of bases not matched to a gene: 7.

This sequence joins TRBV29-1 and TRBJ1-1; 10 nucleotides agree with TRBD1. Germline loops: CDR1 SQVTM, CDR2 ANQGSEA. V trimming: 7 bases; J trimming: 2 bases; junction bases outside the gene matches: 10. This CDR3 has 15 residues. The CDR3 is CSAGTGVTANTEAFF. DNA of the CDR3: TGCAGCGCGGGGACAGGGGTGACCGCAAACACTGAAGCTTTCTTT.

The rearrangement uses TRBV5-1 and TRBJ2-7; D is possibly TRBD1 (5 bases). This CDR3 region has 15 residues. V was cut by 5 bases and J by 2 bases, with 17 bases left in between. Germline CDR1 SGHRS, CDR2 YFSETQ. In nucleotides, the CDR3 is TGCGCCAGCAGGAATTGGGGCGGAAATACCTACGAGCAGTACTTC. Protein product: CASRNWGGNTYEQYF.

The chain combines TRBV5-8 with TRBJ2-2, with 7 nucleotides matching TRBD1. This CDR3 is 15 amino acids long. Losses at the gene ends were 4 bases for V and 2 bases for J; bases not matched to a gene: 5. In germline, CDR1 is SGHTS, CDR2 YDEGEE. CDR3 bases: TGTGCCAGCAGCCCCGGACAGGTTAACACCGGGGAGCTGTTTTTT. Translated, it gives CASSPGQVNTGELFF.

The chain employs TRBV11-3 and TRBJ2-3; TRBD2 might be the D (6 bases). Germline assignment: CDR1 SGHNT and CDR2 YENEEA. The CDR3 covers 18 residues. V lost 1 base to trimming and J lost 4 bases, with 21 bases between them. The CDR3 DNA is TGTGCCAGCAGCTTAGGGGGCGTCGGGAGTCGATTTTCAGATACGCAGTATTTT. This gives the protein CASSLGGVGSRFSDTQYF.

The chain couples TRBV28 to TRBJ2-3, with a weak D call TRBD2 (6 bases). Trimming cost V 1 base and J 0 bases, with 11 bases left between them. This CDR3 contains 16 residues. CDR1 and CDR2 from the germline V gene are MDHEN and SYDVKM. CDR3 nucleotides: TGTGCCAGCAGTTTATTTTGGCGGGGTAGCACAGATACGCAGTATTTT. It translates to CASSLFWRGSTDTQYF.

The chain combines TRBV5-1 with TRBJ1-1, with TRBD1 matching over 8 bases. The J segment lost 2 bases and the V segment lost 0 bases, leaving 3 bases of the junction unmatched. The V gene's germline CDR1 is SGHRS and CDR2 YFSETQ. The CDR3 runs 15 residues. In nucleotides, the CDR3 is TGCGCCAGCAGCTTGGTGGGACAGGCTAACACTGAAGCTTTCTTT. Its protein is CASSLVGQANTEAFF.

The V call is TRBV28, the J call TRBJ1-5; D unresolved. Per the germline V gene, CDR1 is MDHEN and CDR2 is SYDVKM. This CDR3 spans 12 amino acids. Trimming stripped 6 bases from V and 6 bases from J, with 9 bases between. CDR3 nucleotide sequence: TGTGCCAGCAGCCCCCAACTTCAGCCCCAGCATTTT. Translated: CASSPQLQPQHF.